This is a list of T cell receptor beta chains from one sample in a study of blood T cell repertoires in COVID-19. Sequencing used immunoSEQ multiplex PCR; TCRdb keeps in-frame clones, though not all of them. The sample shows about 320,000 clones, approximately 91% of them seen only once. Sequencing was performed on PBMCs or T cells enriched from blood (not recorded which). The origin of the receptors is a man aged 60-69 years who had recovered from COVID-19. Both conserved end residues are trimmed from each CDR3. Fields, in order: CDR3 protein, J gene, V gene, D gene. The D gene is left open where the match is weak.

ASSWALGTGELF | TRBJ2-2 | TRBV11-2 | .
AISARTGTTYEQY | TRBJ2-7 | TRBV10-3 | .
ASSQRTGDSVFKVNYGYT | TRBJ1-2 | TRBV4-1 | TRBD1
ASRRGLEQF | TRBJ2-1 | TRBV19 | .
ASSSETVTEAF | TRBJ1-1 | TRBV7-3 | .
ASQGTSHYEQY | TRBJ2-7 | TRBV10-2 | TRBD2
ASKSHVTDTQY | TRBJ2-3 | TRBV7-9 | .
ASSSRTGNDNEQF | TRBJ2-1 | TRBV19 | .
ASSPPGQMNTEAF | TRBJ1-1 | TRBV18 | TRBD1
ASSLGRPSSFYEQY | TRBJ2-7 | TRBV7-2 | .
ASSLDPGAQLEQY | TRBJ2-7 | TRBV11-2 | .
ASRRGLEKLF | TRBJ1-4 | TRBV25-1 | TRBD1
SAAPGVEQF | TRBJ2-1 | TRBV20-1 | .
ASRPWLGLDEQF | TRBJ2-1 | TRBV5-8 | .
ASSPPRDTSSYNSPLH | TRBJ1-6 | TRBV18 | .
ASSLSETGIQY | TRBJ2-4 | TRBV28 | .
ASSLIVNSPLH | TRBJ1-6 | TRBV7-3 | .
ASSLAGGVRNEQF | TRBJ2-1 | TRBV27 | TRBD1
ASSPGGSWAGGYT | TRBJ1-2 | TRBV27 | .
ASSAGTGGSQPQH | TRBJ1-5 | TRBV2 | TRBD1
ASSKSRVSGANVLT | TRBJ2-6 | TRBV6-2/TRBV6-3 | .
AIGRGDRLYEQY | TRBJ2-7 | TRBV15 | .
ASSVVPSTYGYT | TRBJ1-2 | TRBV9 | .
ASSLIKQGEQY | TRBJ2-7 | TRBV7-3 | .
SVDGQGQPGYGYT | TRBJ1-2 | TRBV29-1 | .
ASGDSPNEKLF | TRBJ1-4 | TRBV2 | TRBD1
ASSELQGLGEKLF | TRBJ1-4 | TRBV2 | .
ASSSSGGSVRKAF | TRBJ1-1 | TRBV28 | .
ASSQDRIGGTTGELF | TRBJ2-2 | TRBV4-1 | .
ATETAYGYT | TRBJ1-2 | TRBV28 | .
ARETGGSSYEQY | TRBJ2-7 | TRBV2 | TRBD1
ASSLRGLDNEQY | TRBJ2-7 | TRBV5-1 | TRBD2
ASSLRRIAGGLSSYEQY | TRBJ2-7 | TRBV28 | TRBD2
AIGVGGSVPYEQY | TRBJ2-7 | TRBV10-3 | TRBD2
ASSQGGGGGSIQY | TRBJ2-4 | TRBV3-1/TRBV3-2 | .
ASSPRGREGGGYT | TRBJ1-2 | TRBV3-1/TRBV3-2 | .
ASRGDRGYSNQPQH | TRBJ1-5 | TRBV6-1 | TRBD1
ASSPPRQGAPYGYT | TRBJ1-2 | TRBV7-9 | TRBD1
ASSRDDATAGDEQY | TRBJ2-7 | TRBV4-2 | .
ASRIRDSTGELF | TRBJ2-2 | TRBV19 | TRBD1
ASRTGANEKLF | TRBJ1-4 | TRBV19 | .
ASSSGTYEQY | TRBJ2-7 | TRBV28 | .
ASSEQGQGPINSPLH | TRBJ1-6 | TRBV6-1 | TRBD1
ASGLWAGPNTGELF | TRBJ2-2 | TRBV12-5 | .
ATSDPTGGENNEQF | TRBJ2-1 | TRBV24-1 | TRBD1
ASRGSGTSASYEQY | TRBJ2-7 | TRBV27 | TRBD2
ASSQDRGNTIY | TRBJ1-3 | TRBV18 | TRBD1
ASSLWGEGAVSGANVLT | TRBJ2-6 | TRBV5-6 | TRBD1
ASSLRVSNQPQH | TRBJ1-5 | TRBV5-6 | .
SASGREVEKLF | TRBJ1-4 | TRBV20-1 | .